This TCR beta chain emerged from a study of cytomegalovirus exposure and HLA in healthy donors. This clone came up once. The CDR3 runs 16 residues. Per the germline V gene, CDR1 is SGHAT and CDR2 is FQNNGV. J gave up 5 bases and V 5 bases, and 11 bases lay outside the gene matches. PCR primers comprised 60 Vbeta and 13 Jbeta primers. The assay was immunoSEQ multiplex PCR, and TCRdb's table has in-frame clones only and misses some. This table has 110,000 to 150,000 clones, approximately 80% appearing once. The genes are TRBV11-2 and TRBJ2-1; TRBD2 aligns across 8 bases. Material for sequencing was PBMCs. This clonotype was sampled from a male donor in good health and CMV-seronegative. CDR3 nucleotide sequence: TGTGCCAGCAGCCCAACCCCCGGCGGGGGGAACAATGAGCAGTTCTTC. Amino acids: CASSPTPGGGNNEQFF.